The rows below give T cell receptor beta chains drawn from one sample of a study of blood T cell repertoires in COVID-19. The protocol was immunoSEQ multiplex PCR, while the TCRdb copy is restricted to in-frame clones and leaves out a portion. The sample holds roughly 120,000 clones, 75% to 85% seen once. Sequencing used peripheral blood. All receptors derive from a woman over 75 with acute or convalescent COVID-19. Each CDR3 is given with its conserved first and last residue. Fields, in order: CDR3 length, D gene, J gene, V gene, CDR3 protein. D genes are given only for firm matches.

15,TRBD2,TRBJ2-2,TRBV19,CASSISGRASGELFF
13,.,TRBJ2-2,TRBV6-1,CASRDNGPGELFF
15,TRBD1,TRBJ2-7,TRBV7-2,CASSLTQGAAYEQYF
13,.,TRBJ1-1,TRBV29-1,CSVDGGGGTEAFF
14,TRBD1,TRBJ2-5,TRBV5-1,CASSLGTGDETQYF
15,.,TRBJ2-3,TRBV6-5,CASSYSGLLTDTQYF
18,.,TRBJ1-4,TRBV7-9,CASSLATDYAATNEKLFF
12,.,TRBJ1-1,TRBV19,CASRSTQGKAFF
15,.,TRBJ2-2,TRBV7-2,CASSLRTANTGELFF
17,TRBD2,TRBJ2-7,TRBV5-6,CASSTLGLAGGLSEQYF
18,TRBD1,TRBJ1-3,TRBV7-6,CASSLLGRGQGVGNTIYF
13,.,TRBJ1-5,TRBV19,CASNADSNQPQHF
16,TRBD1,TRBJ1-6,TRBV15,CATSRERGTVGSPLHF
15,.,TRBJ2-7,TRBV4-3,CASSQDLTITGEQYF
16,TRBD2,TRBJ2-1,TRBV2,CASSEQLAGGYNEQFF
19,TRBD2,TRBJ2-2,TRBV4-3,CASSQEALAGGPNTGELFF
15,.,TRBJ1-1,TRBV4-3,CASSRGTNVNTEAFF
13,.,TRBJ1-1,TRBV27,CASSLYLNTEAFF
13,.,TRBJ1-2,TRBV7-9,CASSSEDSGGYTF
12,.,TRBJ1-2,TRBV29-1,CSVKFPDYGYTF
17,TRBD2,TRBJ2-2,TRBV5-4,CASSPRVLAGNTGELFF
15,.,TRBJ1-2,TRBV29-1,CSVEEFNPLTYGYTF
13,.,TRBJ1-1,TRBV12-3/TRBV12-4,CASSEGPPTEAFF
14,TRBD1,TRBJ2-3,TRBV5-8,CASSFDRGQGTQYF
14,.,TRBJ1-1,TRBV6-5,CASFATGRNTEAFF
14,.,TRBJ1-1,TRBV11-1,CASSLTGPGTEAFF
15,TRBD1,TRBJ1-2,TRBV6-5,CASSLGLGQDYGYTF
14,TRBD2,TRBJ2-3,TRBV5-1,CASSPGTSADTQYF
15,TRBD2,TRBJ2-1,TRBV2,CASSDGQRGNNEQFF
15,.,TRBJ1-1,TRBV13,CASSFNRAGDTEAFF
14,.,TRBJ2-3,TRBV7-9,CASGFAGNTDTQYF
14,TRBD1,TRBJ1-2,TRBV19,CASSPDRVDYGYTF
15,.,TRBJ2-7,TRBV7-2,CASSLQGPMGGEQYF
14,.,TRBJ1-4,TRBV6-2/TRBV6-3,CASSSPAVEEKLFF
15,.,TRBJ1-4,TRBV2,CASSEMAGLNEKLFF
16,.,TRBJ1-2,TRBV6-2/TRBV6-3,CASSYTGSERIYGYTF
16,TRBD2,TRBJ2-1,TRBV7-9,CASRSLSGMFYNEQFF
14,.,TRBJ1-6,TRBV7-9,CASSLSRDRSPLHF
14,.,TRBJ1-5,TRBV19,CASSIRVLNQPQHF
19,.,TRBJ1-4,TRBV21-1,CASSKGGTNPRATNEKLFF
17,TRBD1,TRBJ1-3,TRBV7-6,CASSPDRVGDSGNTIYF
10,.,TRBJ2-7,TRBV7-5,CAPDSYEQYF
14,.,TRBJ1-2,TRBV19,CASSPGQTNYGYTF